This entry lists 22 T cell receptor beta chains sequenced from one sample in a study of blood T cell repertoires in COVID-19. The table came from immunoSEQ multiplex PCR; TCRdb's copy has only in-frame clones and leaves some out. The table includes tens of thousands of clones, 65% to 90% detected once. Material for sequencing was peripheral blood. The receptors originated from an older woman with acute or convalescent COVID-19.

This clone has a single count. The gene calls are TRBV4-1 and TRBJ1-2, with TRBD1 matching over 9 bases. Trimming cost V 4 bases and J 6 bases; bases outside gene matches: 15. The germline V gene has CDR1 MGHRA and CDR2 YSYEKL. This CDR3 contains 17 residues. The CDR3 DNA is TGCGCCAGCAGCCTAGCGAATAACAGGGGGCTTTTTAATGGCTACACCTTC. Translating gives CASSLANNRGLFNGYTF.

The chain joins TRBV7-9 to TRBJ1-4, with 8 positions matching TRBD1. The CDR3 spans 12 residues. Germline-derived CDR1 and CDR2 are SEHNR and FQNEAQ (reference sequence). V shed 5 bases and J 10 bases; nucleotides not matched to a gene: 3. The CDR3 bases are TGTGCCAGCAGCCTACAGGGGGGAAAACTGTTTTTT. This gives the protein CASSLQGGKLFF. The whole variable domain, remainder taken from reference TRBV7-9 and TRBJ1-4, is DTGVSQNPRHKITKRGQNVTFRCDPISEHNRLYWYRQTLGQGPEFLTYFQNEAQLEKSRLLSDRFSAERPKGSFSTLEIQRTEQGDSAMYLCASSLQGGKLFFGSGTQLSVL.

The CDR3 sequence: CASRDGGNYGYTF. The CDR3 DNA reads TGTGCCAGCAGGGACGGGGGTAACTATGGCTACACCTTC. The rearrangement uses TRBV6-5 and TRBJ1-2; weak D call: TRBD1 (5 bases). This CDR3 region has 13 residues. The germline gives CDR1 MNHEY, CDR2 SVGAGI. Trimming removed 6 bases at V and 1 base at J, with 9 bases between.

V is TRBV7-8 and J is TRBJ2-7, with 16 bases that match TRBD2. V dropped 5 bases and J dropped 2; count of bases not matched to a gene: 12. This CDR3 region has 19 residues. Germline V gives CDR1 SGHVS, CDR2 FQNEAQ. The CDR3 spells CASSPLQGLAGGPAYEQYF. The CDR3 DNA reads as TGTGCCAGCAGCCCCCTCCAGGGACTAGCGGGAGGGCCAGCCTACGAGCAGTACTTC.

The J gene is TRBJ1-2, the V gene TRBV5-1; 7 bases are shared with TRBD1. The germline CDR1 and CDR2 sequences are SGHRS and YFSETQ. The CDR3 spans 14 residues. V lost 3 bases to trimming and J lost 5 bases; unmatched junction nucleotides: 7. The CDR3 protein is CASSSAGTVYGYTF. The CDR3, as DNA: TGCGCCAGCAGCTCAGCCGGGACAGTGTATGGCTACACCTTC.

The gene calls are TRBV2 and TRBJ1-2; 8 nucleotides line up with TRBD1. The junction had 7 bases not matched to a gene; V was cut back by 6 bases and J by 7 bases. CDR1 SNHLY and CDR2 FYNNEI come from the germline V gene. The CDR3 is made up of 13 amino acids. The CDR3, as DNA: TGTGCCAGCAGGGACAGGGTACGCGGTGGCTACACCTTC. This translates into CASRDRVRGGYTF. Supplemented by reference TRBV2 and TRBJ1-2, the full variable domain reads EPEVTQTPSHQVTQMGQEVILRCVPISNHLYFYWYRQILGQKVEFLVSFYNNEISEKSEIFDDQFSVERPDGSNFTLKIRSTKLEDSAMYFCASRDRVRGGYTFGSGTRLTVV.

The chain is built from TRBV18 and TRBJ1-1; no firm D call. CDR1 KGHSH and CDR2 LQKENI come from the germline V gene. The CDR3 is 13 residues long. Trimming took 3 bases from V and 0 from J, leaving 5 bases between them. CDR3 protein: CASSPTLNTEAFF. The CDR3 bases are TGTGCCAGCTCACCTACTTTGAACACTGAAGCTTTCTTT.

This clone came up a few times. The chain recombines TRBV19 with TRBJ1-5, with D uncertain. The V end was cut by 5 bases, the J end by 7 bases, with 18 bases between. The CDR3 length is 15 residues. Germline lookup yields CDR1 LNHDA and CDR2 SQIVND (reference sequence). CDR3 sequence reads: CASSPAKLGRQPQHF. CDR3 nucleotide sequence: TGTGCCAGTAGTCCTGCTAAACTTGGGAGACAGCCCCAGCATTTT.

The J gene is TRBJ1-4, the V gene TRBV6-1; 8 bases line up with TRBD1. Germline V gene data show CDR1 as MNHNS and CDR2 as SASEGT. CDR3 length equals 15 residues. Trimming took 3 bases from V and 7 from J; bases not matched to a gene: 7. The CDR3 DNA follows: TGTGCCAGCAGTGACGGACAGGGTTACACTGAAAAACTGTTTTTT. Protein sequence: CASSDGQGYTEKLFF.

The chain links TRBV7-9 to TRBJ1-2; 9 positions match TRBD1. The CDR3 runs 13 residues. In germline, CDR1 is SEHNR, CDR2 FQNEAQ (reference sequence). Trimming at V came to 5 bases and at J to 7 bases, leaving 5 bases not matched to a gene. Here the CDR3 DNA reads TGTGCCAGCAGCAACACAGGGGGCGGTGGCTACACCTTC. It yields the protein CASSNTGGGGYTF.

This clone occurred once. This rearrangement joins TRBV25-1 to TRBJ1-2; TRBD1 aligns across 8 bases. CDR1 is MGHDK and CDR2 is SYGVNS in the germline V gene. V lost 4 bases to trimming and J lost 5 bases; unmatched junction nucleotides: 12. The CDR3 is 16 amino acids. The CDR3: CASSGTGRRGPYGYTF. CDR3 bases: TGTGCCAGCAGTGGGACAGGGCGCAGAGGCCCTTATGGCTACACCTTC.

The DNA of the CDR3 is TGTGCCAGCAGTGGGCTAGCCTACGAGCAGTACTTC. Residues: CASSGLAYEQYF. V and J are TRBV25-1 and TRBJ2-7; D unresolved. Germline V gene lookup returns CDR1 MGHDK and CDR2 SYGVNS. The CDR3 contains 12 residues. V lost 4 bases and J lost 2, with 6 bases in between.

This chain uses TRBV19 with TRBJ2-7; 8 nucleotides line up with TRBD1. With V trimmed by 7 bases and J by 1 base, 12 bases remained unmatched. The CDR3 sequence is 16 residues long. CDR1 and CDR2 (germline): LNHDA, SQIVND (reference sequence). CDR3 sequence: CASKADGQGQSYEQYF. DNA for the CDR3: TGTGCCAGTAAAGCCGATGGACAGGGACAGTCCTACGAGCAGTACTTC.

Written as DNA, the CDR3 is TGTGCCAGCAGCCAAGATCGGGGGGAGGGAAACACTGAAGCTTTCTTT. Its translation is CASSQDRGEGNTEAFF. The chain uses TRBV14 and TRBJ1-1, with D perhaps TRBD1 (5 bases). The V and J ends lost 0 bases and 2 bases respectively, with 13 bases between them. The CDR3 loop spans 16 amino acids. Germline V gene data show CDR1 as SGHDN and CDR2 as FVKESK.

The gene calls are TRBV2 and TRBJ2-3; 7 bases map to TRBD2. V lost 8 bases and J lost 1; bases outside the gene matches: 9. The germline V gene has CDR1 SNHLY and CDR2 FYNNEI. CDR3 length: 15 residues. The CDR3 reads CASARLAAGTDTQYF. The CDR3 DNA reads as TGTGCCAGCGCGAGACTAGCCGCGGGCACAGATACGCAGTATTTT.

The chain employs TRBV29-1 and TRBJ1-1; the D is unclear. Germline-derived CDR1 and CDR2 are SQVTM and ANQGSEA. Trimming pared 0 bases from V and 0 bases from J, leaving 14 bases between. The CDR3 is 16 amino acids. The CDR3 protein is CSVEEVRTLMNTEAFF. The CDR3 coding sequence is TGCAGCGTTGAAGAGGTCAGAACCTTAATGAACACTGAAGCTTTCTTT.

This rearrangement joins TRBV6-5 to TRBJ2-5, with 10 bases lining up with TRBD2. Germline values: CDR1 MNHEY, CDR2 SVGAGI. Trimming took 3 bases from V and 5 from J; bases not matched to a gene: 6. The CDR3 sequence is 15 residues long. The CDR3 loop reads CASSYQRGGLETQYF. The CDR3, as DNA: TGTGCCAGCAGTTATCAGCGGGGGGGCCTGGAGACCCAGTACTTC.

This rearrangement joins TRBV24-1 to TRBJ2-5; TRBD1 is a possible D gene (6 bases). The CDR3 contains 16 residues. CDR1 and CDR2 from the germline V gene are KGHDR and SFDVKD. Trimming pared 4 bases from V and 1 base from J, leaving 15 bases between. CDR3 nucleotide sequence: TGTGCCACCAGTGACCATGCCTCCAGGGGCCAAGAGACCCAGTACTTC. It encodes CATSDHASRGQETQYF.

The J gene is TRBJ2-1, the V gene TRBV5-5; 13 positions agree with TRBD2. CDR1 and CDR2 from the germline V gene are SGHKS and YYEKEE (reference sequence). This CDR3 has 16 residues. Unmatched junction bases numbered 5, after V lost 2 bases and J lost 6 bases. In DNA form, the CDR3 reads TGTGCCAGCAGCTTACAAACTAGCGGGGGGGCCAATGAGCAGTTCTTC. Encoded protein: CASSLQTSGGANEQFF.

The chain combines TRBV7-9 with TRBJ2-3; D may be TRBD1 (6 bases). The V end lost 4 bases, the J end lost 6 bases, and 23 bases lay between the germline ends. CDR1 is SEHNR, CDR2 FQNEAQ, per germline (reference sequence). The CDR3 has 17 amino acids. CDR3 DNA: TGTGCCAGCAGCTACCGTTTGGGTCTAGGGGGTACGGATACGCAGTATTTT. This translates into CASSYRLGLGGTDTQYF.

This clone occurred once. In nucleotides, the CDR3 is TGTGCCAGCAGCCACCGCGGCGGGACAGACAAAAACATTCAGTACTTC. This sequence encodes CASSHRGGTDKNIQYF. The J gene is TRBJ2-4, the V gene TRBV3-1 (or the pseudogene TRBV3-2), with a weak D call TRBD1 (7 bases). CDR3 length: 16 residues. Trimming took off 3 bases at V and 3 bases at J, with 15 bases between the two ends. Germline V lookup: CDR1 LGHDT, CDR2 YNNKEL (reference sequence).

The chain is built from TRBV2 and TRBJ2-1, with 9 bases matching TRBD2. Germline V gene lookup returns CDR1 SNHLY and CDR2 FYNNEI. The length of the CDR3 is 14 residues. The V gene end was trimmed by 8 bases and the J gene end by 10 bases; junction bases not matched to a gene: 12. CDR3 sequence reads: CASQKREARGEQFF. In nucleotides, the CDR3 is TGTGCCAGCCAGAAGCGGGAGGCCCGAGGGGAGCAGTTCTTC.